This T cell receptor beta chain was sequenced during a study of blood T cell repertoires in COVID-19. Here immunoSEQ multiplex PCR was the method, and the copy in TCRdb shows in-frame clones only, minus some. The sample shows under 200,000 clones, 80% to 85% of them seen only once. This CDR3 region has 13 residues. With V trimmed by 5 bases and J by 5 bases, 5 bases remained unmatched. Germline CDR1 is SNHLY and CDR2 is FYNNEI. The specimen was PBMCs or T cells enriched from blood (not recorded which). The receptor comes from a woman in her 30s who had been exposed to COVID-19. This chain connects TRBV2 to TRBJ2-7; TRBD2 aligns across 8 bases. In DNA, the CDR3 is TGTGCCAGCAGTTCGGGACTAGGGAACGAGCAGTACTTC. Its protein product is CASSSGLGNEQYF.